Each of the 26 T cell receptor beta chains below was sequenced from the same sample in a study of cytomegalovirus exposure and HLA in healthy donors. Primers included in the PCR were 60 Vbeta and 13 Jbeta primers. The method was immunoSEQ multiplex PCR; TCRdb's version includes in-frame clones alone and lacks a portion of them. The sample consists of just under 150,000 clones, approximately 79% of them appearing once. Sequencing input: PBMCs. These receptors all come from a woman aged 25 to 45 in good health and CMV-seronegative.

The J gene is TRBJ2-5, the V gene TRBV2; 8 bases align to TRBD1. The assigned J gene may be wrong: the sequence end matches TRBJ2-7 better. CDR1 is SNHLY, CDR2 FYNNEI, per germline. This CDR3 contains 15 residues. The DNA of the CDR3 is TGTGCCAGCAGTGAATTATTGGGACAGGCCTACGAGCAGTACTTC. The encoded protein is CASSELLGQAYEQYF.

The CDR3 bases are TGTGCCAGCAGCTTTTCGCGGGAGAACCAAGAGACCCAGTACTTC. Amino acids: CASSFSRENQETQYF. This sequence joins TRBV7-9 and TRBJ2-5; 7 bases are shared with TRBD2. After removal of 3 bases from V and 0 bases from J, the junction contained 4 bases not matched to a gene. This CDR3 is 15 amino acids long. Looked up from germline, CDR1 is SEHNR and CDR2 is FQNEAQ (reference sequence).

This rearrangement joins TRBV7-9 to TRBJ1-2; D is unclear. Per germline, CDR1 SEHNR and CDR2 FQNEAQ (reference sequence). Trimming shortened V by 1 base and J by 3 bases, and 3 bases separated the two germline ends. This CDR3 contains 12 residues. The CDR3 DNA reads as TGTGCCAGCAGCTTAGACTACTATGGCTACACCTTC. Protein: CASSLDYYGYTF. Drawing the rest from reference TRBV7-9 and TRBJ1-2, the complete variable domain is DTGVSQNPRHKITKRGQNVTFRCDPISEHNRLYWYRQTLGQGPEFLTYFQNEAQLEKSRLLSDRFSAERPKGSFSTLEIQRTEQGDSAMYLCASSLDYYGYTFGSGTRLTVV.

The J gene is TRBJ1-5, the V gene TRBV5-5; perhaps TRBD1 as D (5 bases). The CDR3 loop spans 16 amino acids. Germline V gives CDR1 SGHKS, CDR2 YYEKEE (reference sequence). Trimming pared 9 bases from V and 0 bases from J, leaving 19 bases between. The chain's CDR3 is CATRRGGITSNQPQHF. CDR3 coding DNA: TGTGCCACCCGGAGGGGCGGAATCACTAGCAATCAGCCCCAGCATTTT.

The chain carries TRBV6-1 and TRBJ2-7, with 12 bases fitting TRBD2. Germline loops: CDR1 MNHNS, CDR2 SASEGT. The length of the CDR3 is 15 residues. With V trimmed by 4 bases and J by 5 bases, 6 bases remained unmatched. This CDR3 reads CASSVLAGGIHEQYF. The CDR3 region has the DNA TGTGCCAGCAGTGTCCTAGCGGGAGGGATCCACGAGCAGTACTTC.

This chain uses TRBV7-9 with TRBJ1-6; no clear D gene. The V end was cut by 0 bases, the J end by 7 bases, with 10 bases between. Germline lookup yields CDR1 SEHNR and CDR2 FQNEAQ (reference sequence). This CDR3 is 15 amino acids long. The CDR3 loop reads CASSLASGGNSPLHF. For the CDR3, the DNA is TGTGCCAGCAGCTTAGCGTCAGGTGGCAATTCACCCCTCCACTTT.

The genes are TRBV5-1 and TRBJ2-2; 8 bases agree with TRBD1. CDR1 and CDR2 from the germline V gene are SGHRS and YFSETQ. The junction had 12 bases not matched to a gene; V was cut back by 4 bases and J by 7 bases. The CDR3 runs to 16 residues. In nucleotides, the CDR3 is TGCGCCAGCAGCGAACCGGGACAGGATTTCGGCGGGGAGCTGTTTTTT. This gives the protein CASSEPGQDFGGELFF.

The chain employs TRBV6-1 and TRBJ1-5, with TRBD1 as a possible D gene (6 bases). The CDR3 totals 16 residues. Per the germline V gene, CDR1 is MNHNS and CDR2 is SASEGT. V dropped 4 bases and J dropped 4 bases, with 17 bases sitting between them. CDR3 nucleotides: TGTGCCAGCAGTGCCTTTAGACAGGTAGGGAATCAGCCCCAGCATTTT. Translation: CASSAFRQVGNQPQHF.

This chain links TRBV4-1 with TRBJ2-7; 14 bases align to TRBD2. Losses at the gene ends were 0 bases for V and 4 bases for J; bases not matched to a gene: 17. This CDR3 comprises 21 residues. CDR1 and CDR2 from the germline V gene are MGHRA and YSYEKL. Here the CDR3 DNA reads TGCGCCAGCAGCCAAGATTCCGGACTAGCGGGAGGCCTCGTCGGCCATTACGAGCAGTACTTC. Its translation: CASSQDSGLAGGLVGHYEQYF.

The chain carries TRBV28 and TRBJ1-4; D uncertain. The CDR3 totals 14 residues. In germline, CDR1 is MDHEN, CDR2 SYDVKM. V lost 3 bases to trimming and J lost 1 base, with 6 bases between them. CDR3 protein: CASSFGGTNEKLFF. The CDR3 DNA reads TGTGCCAGCAGTTTCGGTGGAACTAATGAAAAACTGTTTTTT.

CDR3 nucleotide sequence: TGTGCCAGCATGGCCGGGACAGGGGTTGGGAATGGCTACACCTTC. Encoded protein: CASMAGTGVGNGYTF. This chain uses TRBV28 with TRBJ1-2, with TRBD1 identical over 10 bases. The CDR3 covers 15 residues. J was trimmed by 6 bases and V by 7 bases; bases with no gene match: 11. CDR1 and CDR2 from the germline V gene are MDHEN and SYDVKM.

This chain links TRBV7-3 with TRBJ2-5, with 10 bases that match TRBD2. J was trimmed by 8 bases and V by 5 bases; bases with no gene match: 8. This CDR3 is built from 14 residues. Looked up from germline, CDR1 is SGHTA and CDR2 is FQGTGA. The DNA of the CDR3 is TGTGCCAGCAGCCTAGGGCTAGCGGGAGACACCCAGTACTTC. Protein product: CASSLGLAGDTQYF.

The V call is TRBV15, the J call TRBJ2-2; 7 bases line up with TRBD1. V was pared by 0 bases and J by 6 bases, with 7 bases of the junction left unmatched. Germline CDR1 reads LNHNV; CDR2 reads YYDKDF (reference sequence). The CDR3 length is 16 residues. The CDR3 DNA sequence: TGTGCCACCAGCAGAGATGGGGACAGTTCGTCCGGGGAGCTGTTTTTT. It encodes CATSRDGDSSSGELFF.

V gene TRBV6-4 combines with J gene TRBJ2-1; a possible D gene is TRBD2 (5 bases). The length of the CDR3 is 16 residues. Germline assignment: CDR1 MRHNA and CDR2 SNTAGT. Trimming removed 0 bases from V and 4 bases from J, with 13 bases in between. The CDR3 DNA follows: TGTGCCAGCAGTGACTCGGGTAGCGAGCCTTACAATGAGCAGTTCTTC. Translating gives CASSDSGSEPYNEQFF.

The chain carries TRBV30 and TRBJ2-2; 9 bases agree with TRBD1. Trimming removed 5 bases from V and 5 bases from J; junction bases left unmatched: 21. CDR3 length: 19 residues. The germline V gene encodes CDR1 GTSNPN and CDR2 SVGIG (reference sequence). CDR3 DNA sequence: TGTGCCTGGTCCTTGATCCCGGGACAGGGTGAGGGAAGGACCGGGGAGCTGTTTTTT. Translated: CAWSLIPGQGEGRTGELFF.

This chain links TRBV6-6 with TRBJ2-3, with unresolved D. The CDR3 is 13 residues long. V was pared by 5 bases and J by 2 bases, with 8 bases between. CDR1 and CDR2 from the germline V gene are MNHNY and SVGAGI (reference sequence). CDR3 sequence: CASSTESTDTQYF. The DNA of the CDR3 is TGTGCCAGCAGTACCGAGTCCACAGATACGCAGTATTTT.

This clone has a handful of counts. V usage is TRBV6-5 and J usage is TRBJ1-1; D is perhaps TRBD1 (6 bases). Germline V CDR1 and CDR2: MNHEY, SVGAGI. The CDR3 is 13 residues long. V lost 7 bases and J lost 0, with 9 bases in between. The CDR3 DNA is TGTGCCAGCATGGACAGACTGAACACTGAAGCTTTCTTT. As protein: CASMDRLNTEAFF.

For this clone: At one end the junction does not follow the germline gene, possibly because of a read error. This chain uses TRBV6-1 with TRBJ1-2, with a tentative D call TRBD1 (6 bases). CDR1 and CDR2 from the germline V gene are MNHNS and SASEGT. This CDR3 has 11 residues. CDR3 loop: CASSGAGGDNF. CDR3 DNA: TGTGCCAGCAGTGGGGCGGGGGGGGACAACTTC.

This clone was counted between two and nine times. The rearrangement uses TRBV2 and TRBJ2-1; weak D call: TRBD1 (5 bases). This CDR3 comprises 11 residues. CDR1 is SNHLY, CDR2 FYNNEI, per germline. V was trimmed by 10 bases and J by 4 bases, leaving 8 bases between them. The CDR3 DNA reads as TGTGCCACGACAGCTTACAATGAGCAGTTCTTC. Translating gives CATTAYNEQFF.

This chain uses TRBV11-2 with TRBJ1-1; 11 bases align to TRBD1. This CDR3 is 15 amino acids long. V shed 5 bases and J 9 bases; nucleotides not matched to a gene: 11. From germline, CDR1 is SGHAT and CDR2 FQNNGV. The CDR3 here is CASSLAGTGGSKAFF. The CDR3 DNA reads TGTGCCAGCAGCCTTGCCGGGACAGGGGGGAGCAAAGCTTTCTTT.

The CDR3 loop is CASSDRGQGTGELFF. In DNA form, the CDR3 reads TGTGCCAGCAGTGATCGTGGACAGGGTACCGGGGAGCTGTTTTTT. This sequence joins TRBV6-4 and TRBJ2-2; 8 bases map to TRBD1. The germline CDR1 and CDR2 sequences are MRHNA and SNTAGT. V trimming: 3 bases; J trimming: 5 bases; junction bases outside the gene matches: 5. The CDR3 length is 15 residues.

The chain uses TRBV30 and TRBJ2-3; the match to TRBD2 covers 10 bases. CDR1 GTSNPN and CDR2 SVGIG come from the germline V gene (reference sequence). Trimming cost V 1 base and J 7 bases; bases outside gene matches: 14. The CDR3 loop spans 17 amino acids. The DNA of the CDR3 is TGTGCCTGGAGTGCCGCGAGAGCGGGGGGGAGCGGGAATACGCAGTATTTT. It translates to CAWSAARAGGSGNTQYF.

CDR3 DNA: TGTGCCAGCAGGGTCCGGGACAGGGGTTACGAGCAGTACTTC. It specifies CASRVRDRGYEQYF. The chain links TRBV2 to TRBJ2-7; 10 bases map to TRBD1. Trimming took 6 bases from V and 4 from J; bases not matched to a gene: 6. Germline loops: CDR1 SNHLY, CDR2 FYNNEI. The CDR3 has 14 amino acids.

For this clone: A much larger clone lies one base from this, so it may be a read error. The chain carries TRBV6-5 and TRBJ2-7; 7 nucleotides align to TRBD1. J lost 1 base, V lost 8 bases, and 2 bases had no gene match. Per the germline V gene, CDR1 is MNHEY and CDR2 is SVGAGI. The CDR3 runs to 12 residues. The CDR3: CASRGQSYEQYF. The CDR3 coding sequence is TGTGCCAGCCGGGGACAGTCCTACGAGCAGTACTTC.

The rearrangement uses TRBV7-9 and TRBJ2-5; 8 bases agree with TRBD1. With V trimmed by 1 base and J by 5 bases, 9 bases remained unmatched. This CDR3 has 16 amino acids. Germline-derived CDR1 and CDR2 are SEHNR and FQNEAQ (reference sequence). In DNA, the CDR3 is TGTGCCAGCAGCTTAGATCGGACAGGGCTCGGGGAGACCCAGTACTTC. It encodes CASSLDRTGLGETQYF.

In its sample, this clone was seen a few times. The V call is TRBV7-2, the J call TRBJ2-7; a possible D gene is TRBD2 (5 bases). There are 14 residues in the CDR3. Germline assignment: CDR1 SGHTA and CDR2 FQGNSA. V was cut by 3 bases and J by 2 bases, with 11 bases left in between. In nucleotides, the CDR3 is TGTGCCAGCAGCTTCGCGACCGGGACCTACGAGCAGTACTTC. Protein: CASSFATGTYEQYF.